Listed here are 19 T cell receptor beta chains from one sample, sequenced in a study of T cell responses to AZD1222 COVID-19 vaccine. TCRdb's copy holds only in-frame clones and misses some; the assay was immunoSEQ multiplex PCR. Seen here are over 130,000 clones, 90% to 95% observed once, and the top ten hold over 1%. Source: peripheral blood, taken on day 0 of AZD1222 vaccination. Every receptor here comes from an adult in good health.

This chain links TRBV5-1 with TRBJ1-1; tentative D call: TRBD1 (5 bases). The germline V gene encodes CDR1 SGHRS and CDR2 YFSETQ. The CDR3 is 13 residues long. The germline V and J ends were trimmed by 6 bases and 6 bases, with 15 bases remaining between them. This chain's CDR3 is CASTGFNSPEAFF. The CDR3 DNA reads TGCGCCAGCACAGGGTTCAATAGTCCTGAAGCTTTCTTT. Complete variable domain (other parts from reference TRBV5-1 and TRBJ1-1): KAGVTQTPRYLIKTRGQQVTLSCSPISGHRSVSWYQQTPGQGLQFLFEYFSETQRNKGNFPGRFSGRQFSNSRSEMNVSTLELGDSALYLCASTGFNSPEAFFGQGTRLTVV.

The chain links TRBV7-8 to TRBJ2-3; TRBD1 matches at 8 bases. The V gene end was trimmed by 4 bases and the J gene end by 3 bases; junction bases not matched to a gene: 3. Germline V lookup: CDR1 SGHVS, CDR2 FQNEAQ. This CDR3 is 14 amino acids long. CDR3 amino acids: CASSSGQVTDTQYF. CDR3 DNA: TGTGCCAGCAGCTCGGGACAGGTGACAGATACGCAGTATTTT. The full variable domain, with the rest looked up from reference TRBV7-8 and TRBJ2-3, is GAGVSQSPRYKVAKRGQDVALRCDPISGHVSLFWYQQALGQGPEFLTYFQNEAQLDKSGLPSDRFFAERPEGSVSTLKIQRTQQEDSAVYLCASSSGQVTDTQYFGPGTRLTVL.

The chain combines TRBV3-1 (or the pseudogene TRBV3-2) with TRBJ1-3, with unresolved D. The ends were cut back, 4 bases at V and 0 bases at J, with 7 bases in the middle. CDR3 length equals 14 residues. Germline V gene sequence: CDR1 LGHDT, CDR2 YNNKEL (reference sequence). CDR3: CASSPFPSGNTIYF. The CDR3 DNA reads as TGTGCCAGCAGCCCATTCCCCTCTGGAAACACCATATATTTT.

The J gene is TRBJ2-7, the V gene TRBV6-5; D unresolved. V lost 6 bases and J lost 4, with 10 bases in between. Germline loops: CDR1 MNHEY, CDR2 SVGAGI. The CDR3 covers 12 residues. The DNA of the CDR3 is TGTGCCAGCAGCCCCGGGTCTTACGAGCAGTACGTC. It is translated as CASSPGSYEQYV.

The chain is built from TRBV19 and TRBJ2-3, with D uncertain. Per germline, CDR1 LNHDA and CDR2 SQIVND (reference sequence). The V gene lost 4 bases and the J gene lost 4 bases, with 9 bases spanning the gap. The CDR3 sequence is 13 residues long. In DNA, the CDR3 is TGTGCCAGTAGTACCCACGGTGCAGATACGCAGTATTTT. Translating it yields CASSTHGADTQYF.

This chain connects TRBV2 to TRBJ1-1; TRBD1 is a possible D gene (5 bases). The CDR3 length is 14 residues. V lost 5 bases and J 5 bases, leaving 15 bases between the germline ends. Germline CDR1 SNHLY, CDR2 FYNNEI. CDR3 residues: CASSNQGLETEAFF. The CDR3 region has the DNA TGTGCCAGCAGTAACCAGGGTTTGGAGACTGAAGCTTTCTTT.

CDR3: CASSSYSDRFGNTIYF. The DNA for the CDR3 is TGTGCCAGCAGTTCCTACTCAGACAGGTTCGGAAACACCATATATTTT. The V gene is TRBV2, the J gene TRBJ1-3, with D possibly being TRBD1 (6 bases). Germline assignment: CDR1 SNHLY and CDR2 FYNNEI. V was cut by 5 bases and J by 4 bases, with 18 bases left in between. The CDR3 extends over 16 amino acids.

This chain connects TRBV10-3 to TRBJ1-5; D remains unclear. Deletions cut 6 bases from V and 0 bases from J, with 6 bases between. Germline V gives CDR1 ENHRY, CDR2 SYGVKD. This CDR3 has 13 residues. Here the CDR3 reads CAISYSSNQPQHF. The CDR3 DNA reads TGTGCCATCAGCTACAGTAGCAATCAGCCCCAGCATTTT.

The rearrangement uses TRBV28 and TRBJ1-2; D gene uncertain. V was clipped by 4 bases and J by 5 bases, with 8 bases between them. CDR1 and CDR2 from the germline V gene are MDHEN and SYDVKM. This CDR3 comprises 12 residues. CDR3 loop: CASSSGTYGYTF. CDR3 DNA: TGTGCCAGCAGTTCGGGCACTTATGGCTACACCTTC.

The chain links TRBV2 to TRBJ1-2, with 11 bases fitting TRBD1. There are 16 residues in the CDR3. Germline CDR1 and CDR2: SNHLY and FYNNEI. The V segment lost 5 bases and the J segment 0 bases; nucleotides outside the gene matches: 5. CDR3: CASSTGQGASNYGYTF. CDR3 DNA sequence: TGTGCCAGCAGTACCGGACAGGGGGCTTCTAACTATGGCTACACCTTC.

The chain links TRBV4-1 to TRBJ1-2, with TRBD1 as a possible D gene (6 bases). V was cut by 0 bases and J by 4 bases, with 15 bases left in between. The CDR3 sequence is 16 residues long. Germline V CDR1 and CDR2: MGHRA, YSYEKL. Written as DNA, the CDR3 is TGCGCCAGCAGCCAAGATCCGGGCAGGGACATCTATGGCTACACCTTC. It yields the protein CASSQDPGRDIYGYTF.

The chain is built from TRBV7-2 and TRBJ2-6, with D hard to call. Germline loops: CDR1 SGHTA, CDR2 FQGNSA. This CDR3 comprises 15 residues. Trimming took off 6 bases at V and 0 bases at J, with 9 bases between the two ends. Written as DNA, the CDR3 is TGTGCCAGCAGTAAACTGCTCTCTGGGGCCAACGTCCTGACTTTC. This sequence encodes CASSKLLSGANVLTF.

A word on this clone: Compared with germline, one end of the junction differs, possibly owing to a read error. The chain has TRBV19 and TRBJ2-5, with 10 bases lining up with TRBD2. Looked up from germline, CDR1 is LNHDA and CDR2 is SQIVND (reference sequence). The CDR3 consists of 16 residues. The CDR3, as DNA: TGTGCCAGTAGCATAGGTCTAGCGGGGGCGCGGGAGACCCAGTACTTC. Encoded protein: CASSIGLAGARETQYF. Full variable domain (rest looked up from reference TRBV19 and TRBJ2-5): DGGITQSPKYLFRKEGQNVTLSCEQNLNHDAMYWYRQDPGQGLRLIYYSQIVNDFQKGDIAEGYSVSREKKESFPLTVTSAQKNPTAFYLCASSIGLAGARETQYFGPGTRLLVL.

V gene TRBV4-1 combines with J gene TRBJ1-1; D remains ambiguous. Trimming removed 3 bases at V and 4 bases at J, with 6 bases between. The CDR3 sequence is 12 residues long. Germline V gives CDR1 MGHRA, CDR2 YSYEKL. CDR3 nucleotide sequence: TGCGCCAGCAGCCAGCCCGGCACTGAAGCTTTCTTT. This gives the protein CASSQPGTEAFF.

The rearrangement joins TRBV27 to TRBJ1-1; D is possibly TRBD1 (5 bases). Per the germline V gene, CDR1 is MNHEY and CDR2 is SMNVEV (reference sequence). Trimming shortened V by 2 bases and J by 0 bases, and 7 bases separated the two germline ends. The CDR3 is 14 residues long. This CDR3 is CASSLRGLNTEAFF. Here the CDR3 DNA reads TGTGCCAGCAGTTTAAGGGGCTTGAACACTGAAGCTTTCTTT.

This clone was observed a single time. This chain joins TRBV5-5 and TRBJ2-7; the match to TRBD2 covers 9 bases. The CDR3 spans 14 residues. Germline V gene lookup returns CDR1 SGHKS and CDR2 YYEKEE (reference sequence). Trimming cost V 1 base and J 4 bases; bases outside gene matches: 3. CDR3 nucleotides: TGTGCCAGCAGCTTGAGTAGCGGGGGATACGAGCAGTACGTC. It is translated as CASSLSSGGYEQYV.

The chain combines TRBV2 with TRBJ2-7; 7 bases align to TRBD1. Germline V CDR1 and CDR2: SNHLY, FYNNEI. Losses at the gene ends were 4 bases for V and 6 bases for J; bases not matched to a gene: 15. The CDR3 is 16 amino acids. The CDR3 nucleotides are TGTGCCAGCAGTGTTAGTCCTCGGACAGGTTATGGCGAGCAGTACGTC. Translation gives CASSVSPRTGYGEQYV.

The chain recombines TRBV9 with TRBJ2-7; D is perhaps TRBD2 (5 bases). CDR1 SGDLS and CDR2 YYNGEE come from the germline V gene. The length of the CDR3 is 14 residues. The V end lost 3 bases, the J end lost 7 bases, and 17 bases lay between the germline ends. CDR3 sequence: CASSALYTRGEQYV. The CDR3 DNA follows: TGTGCCAGCAGCGCACTGTACACCAGAGGGGAGCAGTACGTC.

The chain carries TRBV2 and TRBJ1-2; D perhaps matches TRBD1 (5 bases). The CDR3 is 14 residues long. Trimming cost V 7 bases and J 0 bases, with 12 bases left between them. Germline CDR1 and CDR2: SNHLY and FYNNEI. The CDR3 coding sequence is TGTGCCAGCACGGAGCAGGGCTCTAACTATGGCTACACCTTC. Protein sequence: CASTEQGSNYGYTF.